These T cell receptor beta chains were read from a single sample in a study of T cell responses to AZD1222 COVID-19 vaccine. TCRdb's table, derived via immunoSEQ multiplex PCR, lists solely in-frame clones and lacks some. The repertoire holds about 130,000 clones, with around 87% as singletons. The material was peripheral blood, obtained on day 0 of AZD1222 vaccination. These receptors originate from an adult in good health. CDR3s include the opening cysteine and the closing phenylalanine or tryptophan. Fields, in order: V gene, J gene, CDR3 protein.

v_gene: TRBV6-5
j_gene: TRBJ1-5
CDR3aa: CASSYSSWGGWPQHF

v_gene: TRBV12-3/TRBV12-4
j_gene: TRBJ2-1
CDR3aa: CASSTRLGKQFF

v_gene: TRBV28
j_gene: TRBJ2-7
CDR3aa: CASFTAGQGYEQYF

v_gene: TRBV13
j_gene: TRBJ2-7
CDR3aa: CASSLEGIFYEQYF

v_gene: TRBV7-2
j_gene: TRBJ1-1
CDR3aa: CASSLTWGEAFF

v_gene: TRBV3-1/TRBV3-2
j_gene: TRBJ1-2
CDR3aa: CASSQVRGAYGYTF

v_gene: TRBV29-1
j_gene: TRBJ2-1
CDR3aa: CSVEDRHGRGGSYEQFF

v_gene: TRBV30
j_gene: TRBJ1-5
CDR3aa: CAWSVGRDSNQPQHF

v_gene: TRBV27
j_gene: TRBJ2-7
CDR3aa: CATRGAGGPYEQYF

v_gene: TRBV5-1
j_gene: TRBJ2-3
CDR3aa: CASSLSGRTDTQYF

v_gene: TRBV13
j_gene: TRBJ1-4
CDR3aa: CASSSRQGLNEKLFF

v_gene: TRBV5-1
j_gene: TRBJ1-4
CDR3aa: CASSWTGLNEKLFF

v_gene: TRBV19
j_gene: TRBJ2-3
CDR3aa: CASSALTDTQYF

v_gene: TRBV11-3
j_gene: TRBJ2-2
CDR3aa: CASSPNTGELFF

v_gene: TRBV5-4
j_gene: TRBJ2-2
CDR3aa: CASSPARVNTGELFF

v_gene: TRBV25-1
j_gene: TRBJ2-1
CDR3aa: CASSEYGKPYNEQFF

v_gene: TRBV19
j_gene: TRBJ1-5
CDR3aa: CASSIPVLPGQPQHF

v_gene: TRBV7-2
j_gene: TRBJ1-1
CDR3aa: CASSSTGTGATEAFF

v_gene: TRBV19
j_gene: TRBJ2-3
CDR3aa: CASGLGGTDTQYF

v_gene: TRBV2
j_gene: TRBJ2-7
CDR3aa: CAGNRDGVFYEQYF

v_gene: TRBV6-6
j_gene: TRBJ2-1
CDR3aa: CASHGTAYNEQFF

v_gene: TRBV11-3
j_gene: TRBJ2-2
CDR3aa: CASSLHSGQGTGGELFF

v_gene: TRBV10-3
j_gene: TRBJ2-5
CDR3aa: CAISEDRGRRETQYF

v_gene: TRBV6-2/TRBV6-3
j_gene: TRBJ2-7
CDR3aa: CASSYPPAGEQYF

v_gene: TRBV6-5
j_gene: TRBJ2-7
CDR3aa: CASMGGLAGYEQYF

v_gene: TRBV28
j_gene: TRBJ1-3
CDR3aa: CASRTGGDSSGNTIYF

v_gene: TRBV27
j_gene: TRBJ2-3
CDR3aa: CASSSRTSGVSSTDTQYF

v_gene: TRBV7-6
j_gene: TRBJ1-6
CDR3aa: CASSLFEGSSPLHF

v_gene: TRBV9
j_gene: TRBJ2-3
CDR3aa: CASNPAGSVDTQYF

v_gene: TRBV5-6
j_gene: TRBJ2-4
CDR3aa: CASSRTSRVAKNIQYF

v_gene: TRBV5-1
j_gene: TRBJ1-1
CDR3aa: CASSLNTDSGEAFF

v_gene: TRBV9
j_gene: TRBJ1-3
CDR3aa: CASSMGRASSGNTIYF

v_gene: TRBV24-1
j_gene: TRBJ2-3
CDR3aa: CATSDLWREGPGFTDTQYF

v_gene: TRBV2
j_gene: TRBJ2-1
CDR3aa: CASRGLAGYNEQFF

v_gene: TRBV28
j_gene: TRBJ1-1
CDR3aa: CASTWGDRREAFF

v_gene: TRBV10-3
j_gene: TRBJ2-1
CDR3aa: CAISETNEQFF

v_gene: TRBV30
j_gene: TRBJ1-4
CDR3aa: CAWSPGTATGGEKLFF

v_gene: TRBV27
j_gene: TRBJ1-3
CDR3aa: CASSSFSSRDTHRGNTIYF

v_gene: TRBV5-4
j_gene: TRBJ1-1
CDR3aa: CASSLGQGLNTEAFF

v_gene: TRBV6-5
j_gene: TRBJ1-5
CDR3aa: CASSNNRGKDQPQHF

v_gene: TRBV27
j_gene: TRBJ2-7
CDR3aa: CASRHTGTTDYEQYF

v_gene: TRBV4-2
j_gene: TRBJ2-5
CDR3aa: CASSQETGTRGKTQYF

v_gene: TRBV28
j_gene: TRBJ2-7
CDR3aa: CATRQADYEQYF

v_gene: TRBV5-1
j_gene: TRBJ1-4
CDR3aa: CASSPEAGLTNEKLFF

v_gene: TRBV20-1
j_gene: TRBJ1-5
CDR3aa: CSASRVNQPQHF

v_gene: TRBV3-1/TRBV3-2
j_gene: TRBJ2-5
CDR3aa: CASSQDGPKNYF

v_gene: TRBV7-9
j_gene: TRBJ2-2
CDR3aa: CASSSGTSGFGANTGELFF

v_gene: TRBV10-3
j_gene: TRBJ2-2
CDR3aa: CAIRSAGTSGGTNTGELFF

v_gene: TRBV4-3
j_gene: TRBJ2-7
CDR3aa: CASSQDLGTTYEQYF

v_gene: TRBV5-1
j_gene: TRBJ1-1
CDR3aa: CASGEGGRPEAFF